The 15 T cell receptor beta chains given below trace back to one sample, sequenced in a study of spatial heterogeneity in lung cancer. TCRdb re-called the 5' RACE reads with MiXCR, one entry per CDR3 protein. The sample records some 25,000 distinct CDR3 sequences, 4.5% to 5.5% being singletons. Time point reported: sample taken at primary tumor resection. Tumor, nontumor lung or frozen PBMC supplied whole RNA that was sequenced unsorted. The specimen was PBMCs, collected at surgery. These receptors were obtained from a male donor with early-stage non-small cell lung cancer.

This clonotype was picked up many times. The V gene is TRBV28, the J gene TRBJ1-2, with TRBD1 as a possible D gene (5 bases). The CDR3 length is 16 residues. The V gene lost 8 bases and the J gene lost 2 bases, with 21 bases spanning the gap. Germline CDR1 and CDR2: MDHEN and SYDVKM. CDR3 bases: TGTGCCAGCGGCTCACCCGTGGGGGGAGGAAACTATGGCTACACCTTC. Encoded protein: CASGSPVGGGNYGYTF.

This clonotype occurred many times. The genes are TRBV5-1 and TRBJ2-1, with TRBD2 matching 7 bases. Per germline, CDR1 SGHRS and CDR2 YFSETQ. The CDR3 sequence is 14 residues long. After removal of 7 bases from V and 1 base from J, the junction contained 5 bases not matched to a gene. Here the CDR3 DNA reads TGCGCCAGCGAATCGGGGGGTTCCTACAATGAGCAGTTCTTC. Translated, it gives CASESGGSYNEQFF.

CDR3 sequence: CASIPSRGTYNEQFF. DNA of the CDR3: TGTGCCAGTATCCCCTCACGCGGCACATACAATGAGCAGTTCTTC. The chain employs TRBV19 and TRBJ2-1, with D hard to call. Germline CDR1 reads LNHDA; CDR2 reads SQIVND (reference sequence). V gave up 7 bases and J gave up 4 bases, with 17 bases separating them. The CDR3 totals 15 residues.

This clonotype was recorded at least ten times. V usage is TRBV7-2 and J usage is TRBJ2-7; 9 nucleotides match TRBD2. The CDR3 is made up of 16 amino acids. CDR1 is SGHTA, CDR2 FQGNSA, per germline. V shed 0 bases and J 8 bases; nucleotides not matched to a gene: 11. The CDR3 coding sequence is TGTGCCAGCAGCTTAGCTTCTAGCGGGACCCCTACCCAGCAGTACTTC. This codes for CASSLASSGTPTQQYF.

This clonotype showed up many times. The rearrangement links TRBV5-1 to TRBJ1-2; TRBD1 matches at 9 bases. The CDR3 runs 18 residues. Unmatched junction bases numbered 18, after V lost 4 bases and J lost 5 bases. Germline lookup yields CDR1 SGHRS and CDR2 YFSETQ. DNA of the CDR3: TGCGCCAGCAGCGGGACCGCGGGACAGGGTATCGTCGAGTATGGCTACACCTTC. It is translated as CASSGTAGQGIVEYGYTF.

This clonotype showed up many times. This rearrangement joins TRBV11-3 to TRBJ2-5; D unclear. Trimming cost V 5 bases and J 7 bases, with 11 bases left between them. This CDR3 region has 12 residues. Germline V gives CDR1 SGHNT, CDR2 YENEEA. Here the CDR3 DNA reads TGTGCCAGCAGCGGCGGCTTGGGGACCCAGTACTTC. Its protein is CASSGGLGTQYF.

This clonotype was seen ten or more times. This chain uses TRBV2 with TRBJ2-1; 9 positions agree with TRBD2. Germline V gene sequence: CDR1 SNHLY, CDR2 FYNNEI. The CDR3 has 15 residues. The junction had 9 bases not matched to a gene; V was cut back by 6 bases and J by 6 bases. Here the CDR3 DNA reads TGTGCCAGCAGCCCCTCGGCGGGGGGGGGCAATGAGCAGTTCTTC. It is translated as CASSPSAGGGNEQFF.

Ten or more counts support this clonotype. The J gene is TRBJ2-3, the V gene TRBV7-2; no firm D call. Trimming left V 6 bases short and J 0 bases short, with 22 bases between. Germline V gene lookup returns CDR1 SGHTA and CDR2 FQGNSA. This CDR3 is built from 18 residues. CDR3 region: CASSYTSTARTSTDTQYF. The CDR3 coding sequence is TGTGCCAGCAGTTATACTTCAACAGCGCGAACCAGCACAGATACGCAGTATTTT.

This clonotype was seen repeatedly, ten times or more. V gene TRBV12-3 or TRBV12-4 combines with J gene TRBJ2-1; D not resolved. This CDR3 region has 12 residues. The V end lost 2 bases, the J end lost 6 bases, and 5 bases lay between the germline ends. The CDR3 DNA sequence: TGTGCCAGCAGTTTATTTGGCAATGAGCAGTTCTTC. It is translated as CASSLFGNEQFF.

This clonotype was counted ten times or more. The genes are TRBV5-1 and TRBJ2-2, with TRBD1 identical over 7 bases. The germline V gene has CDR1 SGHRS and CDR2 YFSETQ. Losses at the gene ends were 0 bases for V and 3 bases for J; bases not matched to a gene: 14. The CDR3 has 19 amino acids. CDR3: CASSLAIRLAGGYTGELFF. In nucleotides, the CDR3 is TGCGCCAGCAGCTTGGCCATCCGTCTGGCAGGGGGATACACCGGGGAGCTGTTTTTT.

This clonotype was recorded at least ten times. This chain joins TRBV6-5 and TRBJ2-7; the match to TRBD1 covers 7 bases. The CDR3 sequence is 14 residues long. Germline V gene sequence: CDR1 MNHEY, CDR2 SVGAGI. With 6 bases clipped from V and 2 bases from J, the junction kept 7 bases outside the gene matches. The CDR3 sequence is CASRRDRVAYEQYF. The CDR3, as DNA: TGTGCCAGCAGACGAGACAGGGTTGCCTACGAGCAGTACTTC.

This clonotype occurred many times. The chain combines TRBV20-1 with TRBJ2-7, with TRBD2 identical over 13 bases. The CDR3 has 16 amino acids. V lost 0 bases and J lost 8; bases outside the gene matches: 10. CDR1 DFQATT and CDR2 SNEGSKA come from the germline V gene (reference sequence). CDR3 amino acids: CSAREDLGLAGIKQYF. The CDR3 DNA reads TGCAGTGCTAGAGAGGACTTGGGACTAGCGGGGATCAAGCAGTACTTC.

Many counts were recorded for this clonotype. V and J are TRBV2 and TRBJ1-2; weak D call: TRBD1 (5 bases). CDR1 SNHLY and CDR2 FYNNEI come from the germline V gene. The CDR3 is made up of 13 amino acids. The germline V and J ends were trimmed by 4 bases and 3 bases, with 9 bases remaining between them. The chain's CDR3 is CASSGGRDYGYTF. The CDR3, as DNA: TGTGCCAGCAGTGGGGGCCGGGACTATGGCTACACCTTC.

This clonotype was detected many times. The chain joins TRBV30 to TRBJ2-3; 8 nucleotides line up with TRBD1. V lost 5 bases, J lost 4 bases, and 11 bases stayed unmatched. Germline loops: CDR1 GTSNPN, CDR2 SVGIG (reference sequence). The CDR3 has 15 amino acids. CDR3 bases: TGTGCCTGGGGGGACAGGTCGAAGGGGGCAGATACGCAGTATTTT. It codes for CAWGDRSKGADTQYF. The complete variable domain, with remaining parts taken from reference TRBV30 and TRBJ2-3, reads SQTIHQWPATLVQPVGSPLSLECTVEGTSNPNLYWYRQAAGRGLQLLFYSVGIGQISSEVPQNLSASRPQDRQFILSSKKLLLSDSGFYLCAWGDRSKGADTQYFGPGTRLTVL.

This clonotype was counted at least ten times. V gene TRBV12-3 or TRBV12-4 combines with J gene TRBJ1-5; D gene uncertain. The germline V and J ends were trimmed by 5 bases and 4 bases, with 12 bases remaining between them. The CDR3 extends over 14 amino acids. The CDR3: CASSLGVGNQPQHF. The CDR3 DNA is TGTGCCAGCAGTCTCGGGGTCGGGAATCAGCCCCAGCATTTT.